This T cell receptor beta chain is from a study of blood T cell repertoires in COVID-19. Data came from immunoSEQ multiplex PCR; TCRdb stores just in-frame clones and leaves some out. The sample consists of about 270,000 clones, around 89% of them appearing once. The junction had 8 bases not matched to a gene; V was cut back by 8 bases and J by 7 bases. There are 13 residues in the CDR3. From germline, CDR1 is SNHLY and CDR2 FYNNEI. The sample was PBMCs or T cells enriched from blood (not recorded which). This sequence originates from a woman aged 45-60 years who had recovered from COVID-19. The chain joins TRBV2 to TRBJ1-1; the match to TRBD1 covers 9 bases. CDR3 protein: CASAKQGAGEAFF. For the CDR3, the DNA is TGTGCCAGCGCGAAACAGGGGGCCGGTGAAGCTTTCTTT.